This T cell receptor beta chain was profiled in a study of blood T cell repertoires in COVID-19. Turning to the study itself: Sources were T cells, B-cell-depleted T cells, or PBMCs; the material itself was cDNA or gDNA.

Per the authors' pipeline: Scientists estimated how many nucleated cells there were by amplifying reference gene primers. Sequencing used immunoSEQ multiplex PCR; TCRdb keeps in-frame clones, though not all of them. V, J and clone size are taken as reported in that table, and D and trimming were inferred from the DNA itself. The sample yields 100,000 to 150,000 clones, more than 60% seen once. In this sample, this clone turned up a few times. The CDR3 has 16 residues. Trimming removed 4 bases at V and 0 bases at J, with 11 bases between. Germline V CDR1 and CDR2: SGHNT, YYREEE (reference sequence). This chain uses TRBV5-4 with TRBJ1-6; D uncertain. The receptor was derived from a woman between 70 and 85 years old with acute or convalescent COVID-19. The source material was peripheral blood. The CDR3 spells CASSVVRSSYNSPLHF. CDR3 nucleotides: TGTGCCAGCAGCGTGGTTAGGAGCTCCTATAATTCACCCCTCCACTTT.